The T cell receptor beta chain described here comes from a study of blood T cells in healthy people across ages. The authors ran a second PCR of about 7 to 12 cycles using a sample-barcoded 5' primer and a J-beta primer mix. TCRdb passed the 5' RACE reads through MiXCR, listing each CDR3 protein once. The repertoire holds over a million distinct CDR3 sequences, with almost 25% as singletons. Germline lookup yields CDR1 SQVTM and CDR2 ANQGSEA. After removal of 7 bases from V and 2 bases from J, the junction contained 8 bases not matched to a gene. This CDR3 has 13 amino acids. This clonotype was counted between two and nine times. These data also featured in a second study, about T cells of mothers and their children. That paper notes: Thymic selection shapes TCR recombination output in related pairs, and it does so similarly in unrelated pairs.

Material: blood. The sequence derives from a girl aged 2 to 10 in good health. The chain employs TRBV29-1 and TRBJ2-7; 7 bases map to TRBD1. Here the CDR3 reads CSAEVTGTYEQYF. Written as DNA, the CDR3 is TGCAGCGCCGAGGTGACAGGGACCTACGAGCAGTACTTC.